This T cell receptor (beta chain) was observed in a study of blood T cell repertoires in COVID-19. Germline loops: CDR1 SEHNR, CDR2 FQNEAQ (reference sequence). Trimming cost V 4 bases and J 2 bases; bases outside gene matches: 7. The CDR3 consists of 15 residues. As processed by the authors: For nucleated cells, counts were estimated from reference gene primer amplification. Using immunoSEQ multiplex PCR, the repertoire was profiled, and TCRdb retains in-frame clones only, with some absent. V, J and clone size are taken as reported in that table, and D and trimming were inferred from the DNA itself. The sample shows about 150,000 clones, 87% of them seen only once.

V and J are TRBV7-9 and TRBJ2-7; 8 nucleotides agree with TRBD1. Material for sequencing was peripheral blood. The receptor's source is a human donor in a cohort sampled during active COVID-19. CDR3 coding DNA: TGTGCCAGCAGCTGGACTCAACAGGGGGCCTACGAGCAGTACTTC. Protein: CASSWTQQGAYEQYF. Drawing the rest from reference TRBV7-9 and TRBJ2-7, the complete variable domain is DTGVSQNPRHKITKRGQNVTFRCDPISEHNRLYWYRQTLGQGPEFLTYFQNEAQLEKSRLLSDRFSAERPKGSFSTLEIQRTEQGDSAMYLCASSWTQQGAYEQYFGPGTRLTVT.